The subject of this entry is one T cell receptor beta chain. Its antigen is not identified. It was with 60 Vbeta and 13 Jbeta primers that the PCR ran. Libraries were prepared by immunoSEQ multiplex PCR; TCRdb keeps only in-frame clonotypes and omits some of them. This table holds about 210,000 clones, roughly four fifths found once. This sample was included in a study of cytomegalovirus exposure and HLA in healthy donors. Whole-study results and caveats: A later analysis associated under 20,000 TCR beta sequences with HLA alleles at a 0.05 false discovery rate.

V trimming: 3 bases; J trimming: 3 bases; junction bases outside the gene matches: 6. Germline V lookup: CDR1 SGHTA, CDR2 FQGTGA. The CDR3 is made up of 15 amino acids. The TCR was taken from a man in his forties in good health and CMV-seropositive. This rearrangement joins TRBV7-3 to TRBJ2-3, with 7 nucleotides matching TRBD2. Material for sequencing was PBMCs. The CDR3 loop is CASSFIAGVTDTQYF. The CDR3 DNA reads TGTGCCAGCAGCTTTATCGCGGGAGTGACAGATACGCAGTATTTT.